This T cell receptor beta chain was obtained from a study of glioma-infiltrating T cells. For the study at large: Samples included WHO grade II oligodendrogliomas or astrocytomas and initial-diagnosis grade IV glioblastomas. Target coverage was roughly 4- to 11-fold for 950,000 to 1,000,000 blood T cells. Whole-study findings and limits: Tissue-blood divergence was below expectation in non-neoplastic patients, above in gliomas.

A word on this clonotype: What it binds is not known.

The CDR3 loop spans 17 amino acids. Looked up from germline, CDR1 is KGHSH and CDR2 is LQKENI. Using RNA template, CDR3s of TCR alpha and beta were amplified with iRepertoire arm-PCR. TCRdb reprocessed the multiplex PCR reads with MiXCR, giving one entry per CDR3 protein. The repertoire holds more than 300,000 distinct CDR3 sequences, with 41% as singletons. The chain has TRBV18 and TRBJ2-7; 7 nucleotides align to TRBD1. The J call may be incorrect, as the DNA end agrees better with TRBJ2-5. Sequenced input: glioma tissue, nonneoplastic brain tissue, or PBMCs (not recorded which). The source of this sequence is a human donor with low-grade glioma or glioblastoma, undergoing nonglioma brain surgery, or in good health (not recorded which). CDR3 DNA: TGTGCCAGCTCACGACAGATGGGACAGACCGACCAAGAGACCCAGTACTTC. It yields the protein CASSRQMGQTDQETQYF.